A single sample is the source of the 2 T cell receptor beta chains below, sequenced in a study of spatial heterogeneity in lung cancer. Time point noted: sample taken at primary tumor resection. From the 5' RACE reads, TCRdb called clonotypes with MiXCR, one entry per CDR3 protein. The sample includes around 2,900 distinct CDR3 sequences, over 7.5% of them seen just once. The specimen comprised normal lung tissue next to the tumor, sampled at surgery. These receptors were obtained from a female donor with early-stage non-small cell lung cancer.

By proportion, this clonotype is medium-sized. The V call is TRBV7-2, the J call TRBJ2-5, with D unresolved. The CDR3 runs to 11 residues. The germline V gene encodes CDR1 SGHTA and CDR2 FQGNSA. V was pared by 4 bases and J by 6 bases, with 6 bases between. The CDR3 nucleotides read TGTGCCAGCAGCTCGCTGCAGACCCAGTACTTC. Translation gives CASSSLQTQYF.

This clonotype occurred many times. The junction and the germline gene differ at one end; a read error may be behind it. The chain carries TRBV7-7 and TRBJ2-2; 7 nucleotides match TRBD1. CDR1 and CDR2 (germline): SSHAT, FNYEAQ (reference sequence). The CDR3 sequence is 15 residues long. The CDR3 protein is CASSTGTANTGELFF. In DNA, the CDR3 is TGTGCTAGCAGCACTGGGACAGCGAACACCGGGGAGCTGTTTTTT.